This record looks at one T cell receptor beta chain sequence and its context. A junction end diverges from the germline sequence, so it may reflect a read error. PBMCs stemmed from approximately 9.1 ml fresh peripheral blood. The sample comes from a study of T cells in Graves' hyperthyroidism and ophthalmopathy. The CDR3 covers 13 residues. Germline V CDR1 and CDR2: DFQATT, SNEGSKA (reference sequence). Amplified TCR beta CDR3 regions came from RNA transcripts. Primed by the HTBI set, a first-round RT-PCR was run on the TCR CDR3. MiXCR, applied by TCRdb to the multiplex PCR reads, yields one record per CDR3 protein. The data show around 300,000 distinct CDR3 sequences, with about 14% seen just once and approximately 23% held by the top ten.

The chain uses TRBV20-1 and TRBJ2-1, with D possibly TRBD1 on 6 matching bases. Input material: blood. The receptor comes from a woman in her twenties or thirties with Graves' hyperthyroidism. This chain's CDR3 is CSATDSLHNEQSF. CDR3 nucleotides: TGCAGTGCAACGGACAGCCTTCACAATGAGCAGTCCTTC.